This T cell receptor beta chain was recorded in a study of shared clonotypes between healthy human individuals. The method was immunoSEQ multiplex PCR; TCRdb's version includes in-frame clones alone and lacks a portion of them. The sample yields some 1 million clones, under 80% seen once. The V and J ends lost 1 base and 0 bases respectively, with 9 bases between them. Germline V CDR1 and CDR2: SGHRS, YFSETQ. This CDR3 has 15 amino acids. Sequencing was done on a sample of memory CD4+ T cells sorted from blood. The subset was: CD45RA-negative fraction. The J gene is TRBJ2-3, the V gene TRBV5-1, with a possible D match to TRBD1 (6 bases). The TCR was taken from a man between 18 and 35 years old in good health. The CDR3 sequence: CASSLWDTSTDTQYF. The CDR3 DNA sequence: TGCGCCAGCAGCTTGTGGGACACTAGCACAGATACGCAGTATTTT.